The 8 T cell receptor beta chains below all came from one sample that was sequenced in a study of cytomegalovirus exposure and HLA in healthy donors. Profiled with immunoSEQ multiplex PCR; TCRdb holds only in-frame clones, not every one. The sample yields 170,000 or so clones, approximately 84% seen once. The sample was PBMCs. The receptor source for this set is a woman aged 18-29 years in good health and CMV-seropositive.

This sequence joins TRBV7-8 and TRBJ2-3; no firm D call. Deletions cut 5 bases from V and 6 bases from J, with 18 bases between. CDR1 SGHVS and CDR2 FQNEAQ come from the germline V gene. There are 15 residues in the CDR3. The CDR3 is CASSPDPGFSDTQYF. The CDR3 coding sequence is TGTGCCAGCAGCCCCGACCCGGGTTTTTCTGATACGCAGTATTTT.

The V call is TRBV6-5, the J call TRBJ1-2; a possible D gene is TRBD1 (5 bases). V shed 2 bases and J shed 4 bases, with 8 bases lying between them. Germline-derived CDR1 and CDR2 are MNHEY and SVGAGI. The CDR3 spans 13 residues. The CDR3 DNA reads as TGTGCCAGCAGTTACGACAGCCTCTATGGCTACACCTTC. This translates into CASSYDSLYGYTF.

The V call is TRBV7-3, the J call TRBJ2-3, with TRBD2 matching over 10 bases. With V trimmed by 5 bases and J by 4 bases, 6 bases remained unmatched. CDR1 and CDR2 (germline): SGHTA, FQGTGA. The CDR3 contains 15 residues. CDR3 region: CASSPPSGGADTQYF. The CDR3, as DNA: TGTGCCAGCAGCCCACCTAGCGGGGGTGCAGATACGCAGTATTTT.

The chain links TRBV7-8 to TRBJ1-1; no definite D call. This CDR3 comprises 15 residues. V shed 4 bases and J shed 5 bases, with 17 bases lying between them. Germline values: CDR1 SGHVS, CDR2 FQNEAQ. The CDR3 coding sequence is TGTGCCAGCAGCTCACCAGGAGGTCTTAAGACTGAAGCTTTCTTT. This encodes CASSSPGGLKTEAFF. Full variable domain (remainder filled in from reference TRBV7-8 and TRBJ1-1): GAGVSQSPRYKVAKRGQDVALRCDPISGHVSLFWYQQALGQGPEFLTYFQNEAQLDKSGLPSDRFFAERPEGSVSTLKIQRTQQEDSAVYLCASSSPGGLKTEAFFGQGTRLTVV.

This clone has more than one count but fewer than ten. This sequence joins TRBV19 and TRBJ2-7, with D perhaps matching TRBD1 (6 bases). CDR1 and CDR2 from the germline V gene are LNHDA and SQIVND (reference sequence). This CDR3 has 13 residues. V lost 7 bases to trimming and J lost 6 bases, with 16 bases between them. The CDR3 nucleotides read TGTGCCAGTACCGCCGAGCCACAGGGCGAGCAGTACTTC. This gives the protein CASTAEPQGEQYF. The entire variable domain, with the rest obtained from reference TRBV19 and TRBJ2-7, is as follows: DGGITQSPKYLFRKEGQNVTLSCEQNLNHDAMYWYRQDPGQGLRLIYYSQIVNDFQKGDIAEGYSVSREKKESFPLTVTSAQKNPTAFYLCASTAEPQGEQYFGPGTRLTVT.

The J gene is TRBJ2-1, the V gene TRBV5-6; the match to TRBD2 covers 13 bases. CDR1 and CDR2 (germline): SGHDT, YYEEEE. V lost 3 bases, J lost 0 bases, and 6 bases stayed unmatched. This CDR3 comprises 18 residues. CDR3 coding DNA: TGTGCCAGCAGCTCCCCGGGACTAGCGGGGAGCTCCTACAATGAGCAGTTCTTC. It translates to CASSSPGLAGSSYNEQFF. Looking up the rest from reference TRBV5-6 and TRBJ2-1 gives the full variable domain: DAGVTQSPTHLIKTRGQQVTLRCSPKSGHDTVSWYQQALGQGPQFIFQYYEEEERQRGNFPDRFSGHQFPNYSSELNVNALLLGDSALYLCASSSPGLAGSSYNEQFFGPGTRLTVL.

V usage is TRBV11-2 and J usage is TRBJ2-2; D is possibly TRBD1 (6 bases). With 4 bases removed from V and 4 bases from J, the gap between germline ends came to 13 bases. Germline V CDR1 and CDR2: SGHAT, FQNNGV. CDR3 length: 15 amino acids. CDR3 region: CASSSYGQSTGELFF. CDR3 DNA sequence: TGTGCCAGCAGCTCCTATGGACAGAGCACCGGGGAGCTGTTTTTT.

This clone appeared a single time. This chain joins TRBV7-9 and TRBJ2-1; D might be TRBD1 (6 bases). The CDR3 extends over 15 amino acids. The V end lost 2 bases, the J end lost 8 bases, and 16 bases lay between the germline ends. Germline V CDR1 and CDR2: SEHNR, FQNEAQ (reference sequence). CDR3 DNA: TGTGCCAGCAGCTTACGCGGGTGGGGGCCGGATGAGCAGTTCTTC. Its protein is CASSLRGWGPDEQFF.